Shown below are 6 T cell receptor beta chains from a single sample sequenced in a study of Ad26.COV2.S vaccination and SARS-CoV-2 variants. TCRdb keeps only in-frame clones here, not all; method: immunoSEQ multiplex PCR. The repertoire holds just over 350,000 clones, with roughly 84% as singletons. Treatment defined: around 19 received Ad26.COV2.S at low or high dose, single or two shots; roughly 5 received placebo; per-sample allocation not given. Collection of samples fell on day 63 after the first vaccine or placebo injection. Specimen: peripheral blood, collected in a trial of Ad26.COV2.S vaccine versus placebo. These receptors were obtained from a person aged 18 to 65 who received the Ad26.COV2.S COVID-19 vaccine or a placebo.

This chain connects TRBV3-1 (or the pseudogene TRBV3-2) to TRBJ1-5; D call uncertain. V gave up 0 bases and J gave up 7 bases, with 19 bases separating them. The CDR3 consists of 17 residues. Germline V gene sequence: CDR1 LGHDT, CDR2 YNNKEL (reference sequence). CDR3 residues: CASSQDLMTAWEQPQHF. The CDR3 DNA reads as TGTGCCAGCAGCCAAGATCTTATGACCGCCTGGGAGCAGCCCCAGCATTTT.

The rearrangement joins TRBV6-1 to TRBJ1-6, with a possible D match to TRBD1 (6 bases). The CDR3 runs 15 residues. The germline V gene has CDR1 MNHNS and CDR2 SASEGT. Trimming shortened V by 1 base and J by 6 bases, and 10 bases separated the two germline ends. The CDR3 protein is CASSEGRGRNSPLHF. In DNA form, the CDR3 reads TGTGCCAGCAGTGAAGGACGGGGGCGTAATTCACCCCTCCACTTT.

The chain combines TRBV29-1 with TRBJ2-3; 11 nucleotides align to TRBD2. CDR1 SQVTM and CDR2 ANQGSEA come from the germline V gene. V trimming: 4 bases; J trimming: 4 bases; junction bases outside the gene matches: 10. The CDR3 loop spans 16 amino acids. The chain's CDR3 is CSVGGPGLAAPDTQYF. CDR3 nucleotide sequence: TGCAGCGTTGGGGGGCCGGGACTAGCGGCCCCAGATACGCAGTATTTT.

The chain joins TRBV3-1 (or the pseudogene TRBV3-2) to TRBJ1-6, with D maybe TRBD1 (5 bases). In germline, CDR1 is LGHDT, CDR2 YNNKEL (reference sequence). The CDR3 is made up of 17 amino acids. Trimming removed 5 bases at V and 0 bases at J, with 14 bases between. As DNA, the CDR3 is TGTGCCAGCAGCGACGGAGGGGCCCTCTCCTATAATTCACCCCTCCACTTT. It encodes CASSDGGALSYNSPLHF.

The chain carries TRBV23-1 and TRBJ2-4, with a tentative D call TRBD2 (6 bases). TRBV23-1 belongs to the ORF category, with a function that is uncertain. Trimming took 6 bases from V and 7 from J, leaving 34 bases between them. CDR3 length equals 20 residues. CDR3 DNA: TGCGCCAGCAGCCGACGCTGCCCCGGGACTCCCTTGGGGACCAGGAACATTCAGTACTTC. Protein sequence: CASSRRCPGTPLGTRNIQYF.

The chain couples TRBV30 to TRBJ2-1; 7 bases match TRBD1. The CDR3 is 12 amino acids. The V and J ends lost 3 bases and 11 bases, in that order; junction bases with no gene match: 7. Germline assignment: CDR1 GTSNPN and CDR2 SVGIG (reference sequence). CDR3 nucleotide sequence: TGTGCCTGGAGACATCGGGACAGCAAGCAGTTCTTC. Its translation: CAWRHRDSKQFF. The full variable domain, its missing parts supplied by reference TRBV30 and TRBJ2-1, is SQTIHQWPATLVQPVGSPLSLECTVEGTSNPNLYWYRQAAGRGLQLLFYSVGIGQISSEVPQNLSASRPQDRQFILSSKKLLLSDSGFYLCAWRHRDSKQFFGPGTRLTVL.